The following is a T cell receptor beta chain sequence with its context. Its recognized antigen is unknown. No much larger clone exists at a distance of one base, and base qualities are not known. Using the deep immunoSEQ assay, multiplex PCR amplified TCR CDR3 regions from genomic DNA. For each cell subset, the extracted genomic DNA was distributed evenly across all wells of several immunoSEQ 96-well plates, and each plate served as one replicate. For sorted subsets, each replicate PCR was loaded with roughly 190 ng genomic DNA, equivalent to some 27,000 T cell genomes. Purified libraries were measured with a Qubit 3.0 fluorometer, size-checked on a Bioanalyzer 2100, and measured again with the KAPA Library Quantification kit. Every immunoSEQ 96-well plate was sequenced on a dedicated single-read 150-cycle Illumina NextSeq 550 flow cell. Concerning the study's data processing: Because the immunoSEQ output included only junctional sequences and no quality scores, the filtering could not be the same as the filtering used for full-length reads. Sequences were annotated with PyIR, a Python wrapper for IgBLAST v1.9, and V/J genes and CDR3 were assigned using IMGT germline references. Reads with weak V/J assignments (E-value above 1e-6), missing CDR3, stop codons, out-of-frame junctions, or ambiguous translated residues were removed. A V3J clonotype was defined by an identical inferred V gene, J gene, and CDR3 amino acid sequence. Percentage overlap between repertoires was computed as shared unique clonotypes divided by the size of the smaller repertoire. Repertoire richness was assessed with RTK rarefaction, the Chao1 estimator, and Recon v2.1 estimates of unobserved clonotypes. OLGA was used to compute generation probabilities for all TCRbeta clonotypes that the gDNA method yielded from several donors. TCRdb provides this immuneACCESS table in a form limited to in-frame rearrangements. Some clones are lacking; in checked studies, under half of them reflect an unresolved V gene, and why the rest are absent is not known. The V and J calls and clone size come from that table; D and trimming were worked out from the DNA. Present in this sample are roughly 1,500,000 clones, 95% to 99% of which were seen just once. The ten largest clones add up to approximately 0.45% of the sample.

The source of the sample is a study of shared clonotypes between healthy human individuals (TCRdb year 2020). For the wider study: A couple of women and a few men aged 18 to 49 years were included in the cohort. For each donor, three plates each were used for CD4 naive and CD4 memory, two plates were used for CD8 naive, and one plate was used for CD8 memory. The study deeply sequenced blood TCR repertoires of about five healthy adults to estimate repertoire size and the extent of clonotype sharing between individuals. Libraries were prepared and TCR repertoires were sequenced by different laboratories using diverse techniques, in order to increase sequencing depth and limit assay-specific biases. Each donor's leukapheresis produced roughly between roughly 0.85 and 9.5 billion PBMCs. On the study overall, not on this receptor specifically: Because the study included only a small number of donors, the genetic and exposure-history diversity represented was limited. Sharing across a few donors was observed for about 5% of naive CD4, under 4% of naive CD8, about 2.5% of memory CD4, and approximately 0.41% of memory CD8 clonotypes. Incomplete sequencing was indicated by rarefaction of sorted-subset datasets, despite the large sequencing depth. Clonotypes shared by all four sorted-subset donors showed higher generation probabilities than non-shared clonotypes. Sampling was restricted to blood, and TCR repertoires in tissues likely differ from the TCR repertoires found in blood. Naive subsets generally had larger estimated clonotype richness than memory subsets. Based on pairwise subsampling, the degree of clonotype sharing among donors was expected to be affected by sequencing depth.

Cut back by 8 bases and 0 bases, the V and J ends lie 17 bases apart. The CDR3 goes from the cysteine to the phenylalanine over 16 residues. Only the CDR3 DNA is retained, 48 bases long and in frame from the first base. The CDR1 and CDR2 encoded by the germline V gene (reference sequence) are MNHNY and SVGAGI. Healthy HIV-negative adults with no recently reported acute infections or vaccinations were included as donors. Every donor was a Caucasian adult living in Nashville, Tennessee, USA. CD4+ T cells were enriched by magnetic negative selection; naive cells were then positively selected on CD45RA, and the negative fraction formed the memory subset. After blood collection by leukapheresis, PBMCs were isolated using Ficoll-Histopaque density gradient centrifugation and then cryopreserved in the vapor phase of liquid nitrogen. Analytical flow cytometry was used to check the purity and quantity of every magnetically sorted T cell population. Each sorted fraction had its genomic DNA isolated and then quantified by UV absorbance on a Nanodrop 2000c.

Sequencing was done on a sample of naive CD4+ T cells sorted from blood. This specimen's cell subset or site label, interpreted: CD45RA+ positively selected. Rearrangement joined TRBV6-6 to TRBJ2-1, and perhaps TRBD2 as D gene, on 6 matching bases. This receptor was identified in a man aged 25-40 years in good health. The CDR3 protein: CASEGGGIYSYNEQFF. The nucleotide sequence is TGTGCCAGCGAGGGAGGCGGGATTTACTCCTACAATGAGCAGTTCTTC.